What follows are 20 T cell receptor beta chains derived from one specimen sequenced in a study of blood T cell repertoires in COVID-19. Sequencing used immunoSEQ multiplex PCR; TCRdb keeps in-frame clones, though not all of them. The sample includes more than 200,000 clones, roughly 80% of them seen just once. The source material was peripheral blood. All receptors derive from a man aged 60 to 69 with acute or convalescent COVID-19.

The CDR3 protein is CASNRRDDGEQYF. The CDR3 coding sequence is TGTGCCAGCAATCGGAGGGACGACGGCGAGCAGTACTTC. This chain joins TRBV2 and TRBJ2-7; D might be TRBD2 (6 bases). The V and J ends lost 7 bases and 6 bases respectively, with 16 bases between them. The germline V gene encodes CDR1 SNHLY and CDR2 FYNNEI. The CDR3 spans 13 residues.

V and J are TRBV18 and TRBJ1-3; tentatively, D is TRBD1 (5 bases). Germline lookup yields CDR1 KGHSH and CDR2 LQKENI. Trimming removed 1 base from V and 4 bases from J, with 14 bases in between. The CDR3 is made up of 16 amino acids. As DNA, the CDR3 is TGTGCCAGCTCACCACGGACGGCCTCAGGGGGAAACACCATATATTTT. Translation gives CASSPRTASGGNTIYF.

The CDR3 sequence: CASSEVLAGNTDTQYF. CDR3 DNA sequence: TGCGCCAGCAGTGAGGTACTAGCGGGGAACACAGATACGCAGTATTTT. The chain couples TRBV10-1 to TRBJ2-3, with 10 bases identical to TRBD2. Germline V gene lookup returns CDR1 WNHNN and CDR2 SYGVQD (reference sequence). J gave up 2 bases and V 2 bases, and 4 bases lay outside the gene matches. There are 16 residues in the CDR3.

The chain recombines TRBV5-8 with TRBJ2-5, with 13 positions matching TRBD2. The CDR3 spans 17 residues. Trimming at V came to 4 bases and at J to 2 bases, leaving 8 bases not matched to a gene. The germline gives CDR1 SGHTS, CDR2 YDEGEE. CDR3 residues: CASSEWTSGGPQETQYF. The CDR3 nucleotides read TGTGCCAGCAGCGAATGGACTAGCGGGGGCCCACAAGAGACCCAGTACTTC.

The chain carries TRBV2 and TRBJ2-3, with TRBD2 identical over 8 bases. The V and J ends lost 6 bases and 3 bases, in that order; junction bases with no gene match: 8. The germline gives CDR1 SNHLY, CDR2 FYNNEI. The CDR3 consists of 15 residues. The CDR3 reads CASSLSGVTTDTQYF. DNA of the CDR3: TGTGCCAGCAGCCTTAGCGGGGTTACGACAGATACGCAGTATTTT.

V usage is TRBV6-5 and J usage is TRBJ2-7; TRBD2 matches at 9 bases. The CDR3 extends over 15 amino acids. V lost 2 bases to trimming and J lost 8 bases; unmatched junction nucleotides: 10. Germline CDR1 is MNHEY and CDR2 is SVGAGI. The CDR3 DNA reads TGTGCCAGCAGTTACCGTGGCGCGGGAGGGCCTAAGCAGTACTTC. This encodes CASSYRGAGGPKQYF.

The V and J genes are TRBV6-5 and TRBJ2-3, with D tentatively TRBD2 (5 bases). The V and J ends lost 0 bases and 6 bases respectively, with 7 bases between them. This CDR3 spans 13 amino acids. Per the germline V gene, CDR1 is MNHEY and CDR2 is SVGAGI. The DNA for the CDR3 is TGTGCCAGCAGTTACTCAGCGGTCGATACGCAGTATTTT. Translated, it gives CASSYSAVDTQYF.

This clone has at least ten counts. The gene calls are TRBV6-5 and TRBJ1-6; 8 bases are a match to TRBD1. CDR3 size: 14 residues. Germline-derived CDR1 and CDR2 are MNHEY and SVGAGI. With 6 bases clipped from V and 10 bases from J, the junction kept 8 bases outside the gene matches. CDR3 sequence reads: CASREDRVPSPLHF. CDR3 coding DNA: TGTGCCAGCAGAGAGGACAGGGTGCCATCACCCCTCCACTTT.

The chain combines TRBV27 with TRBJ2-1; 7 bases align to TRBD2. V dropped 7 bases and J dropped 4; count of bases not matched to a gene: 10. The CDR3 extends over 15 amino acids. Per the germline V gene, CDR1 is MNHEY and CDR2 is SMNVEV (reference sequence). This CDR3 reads CASNKAGSGYNEQFF. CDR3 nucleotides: TGTGCCAGCAATAAAGCGGGATCGGGTTACAATGAGCAGTTCTTC.

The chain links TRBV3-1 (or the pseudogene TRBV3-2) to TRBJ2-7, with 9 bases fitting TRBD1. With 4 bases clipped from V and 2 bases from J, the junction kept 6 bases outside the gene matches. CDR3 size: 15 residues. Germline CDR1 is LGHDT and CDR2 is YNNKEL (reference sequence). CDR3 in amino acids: CASSPWTGATYEQYF. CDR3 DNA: TGTGCCAGCAGCCCCTGGACAGGGGCAACCTACGAGCAGTACTTC.

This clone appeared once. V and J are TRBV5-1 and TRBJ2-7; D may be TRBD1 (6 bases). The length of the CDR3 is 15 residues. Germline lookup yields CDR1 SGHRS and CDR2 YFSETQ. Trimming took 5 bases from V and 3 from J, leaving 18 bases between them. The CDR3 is CASRISQGRIYEQYF. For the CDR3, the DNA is TGCGCCAGCAGAATCTCACAGGGCCGCATCTACGAGCAGTACTTC.

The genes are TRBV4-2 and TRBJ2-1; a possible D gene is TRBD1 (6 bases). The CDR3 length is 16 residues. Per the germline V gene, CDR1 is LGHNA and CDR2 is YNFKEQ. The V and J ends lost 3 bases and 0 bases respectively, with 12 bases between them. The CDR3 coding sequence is TGTGCCAGCAGCCACCCACGGGACAACTCCTACAATGAGCAGTTCTTC. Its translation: CASSHPRDNSYNEQFF.

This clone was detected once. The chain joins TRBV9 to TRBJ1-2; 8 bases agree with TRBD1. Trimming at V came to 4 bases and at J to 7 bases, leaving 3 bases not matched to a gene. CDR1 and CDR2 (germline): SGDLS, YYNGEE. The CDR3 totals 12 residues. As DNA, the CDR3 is TGTGCCAGCAGCCCAGGGGGCTCTGGCTACACCTTC. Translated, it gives CASSPGGSGYTF.

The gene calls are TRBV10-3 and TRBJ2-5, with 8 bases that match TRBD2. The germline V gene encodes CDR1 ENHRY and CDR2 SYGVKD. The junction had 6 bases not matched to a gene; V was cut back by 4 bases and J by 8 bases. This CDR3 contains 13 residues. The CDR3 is CAISGERESTQYF. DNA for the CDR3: TGTGCCATCAGTGGTGAGCGGGAGAGCACCCAGTACTTC.

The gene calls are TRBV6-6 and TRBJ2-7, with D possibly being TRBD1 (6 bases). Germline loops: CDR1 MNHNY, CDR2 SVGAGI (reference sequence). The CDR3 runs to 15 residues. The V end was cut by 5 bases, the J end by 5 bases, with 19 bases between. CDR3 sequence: CASSTIRQVPDEQYF. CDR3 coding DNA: TGTGCCAGCAGTACGATCAGACAGGTACCCGACGAGCAGTACTTC.

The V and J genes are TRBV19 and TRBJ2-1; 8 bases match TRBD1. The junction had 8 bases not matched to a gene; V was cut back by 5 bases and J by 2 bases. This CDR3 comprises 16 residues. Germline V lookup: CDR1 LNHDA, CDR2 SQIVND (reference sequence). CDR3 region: CASSEQGVIAYNEQFF. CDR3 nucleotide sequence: TGTGCCAGTAGTGAACAGGGGGTGATCGCCTACAATGAGCAGTTCTTC.

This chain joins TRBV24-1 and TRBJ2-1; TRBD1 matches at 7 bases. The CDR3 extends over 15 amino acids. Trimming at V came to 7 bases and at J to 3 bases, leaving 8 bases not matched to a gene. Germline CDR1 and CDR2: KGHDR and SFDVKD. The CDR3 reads CATSLQGQSYNEQFF. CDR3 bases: TGTGCCACCAGCTTACAGGGACAGAGCTACAATGAGCAGTTCTTC.

The CDR3 is CASSLGREYEQFF. The CDR3 DNA follows: TGTGCCAGCAGCTTAGGGCGGGAGTACGAGCAGTTCTTC. V and J are TRBV5-4 and TRBJ2-1; 7 bases fit TRBD2. The CDR3 is 13 residues long. Germline CDR1 reads SGHNT; CDR2 reads YYREEE (reference sequence). Germline trimming cut 2 bases from V and 10 bases from J; bases unmatched to any gene: 6.

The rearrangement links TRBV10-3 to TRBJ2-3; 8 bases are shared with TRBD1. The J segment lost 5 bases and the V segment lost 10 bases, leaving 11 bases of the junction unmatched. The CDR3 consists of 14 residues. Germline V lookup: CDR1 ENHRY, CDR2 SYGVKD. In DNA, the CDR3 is TGTGCCACCACCCTGACAGGGGAGAAAGATACGCAGTATTTT. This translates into CATTLTGEKDTQYF.

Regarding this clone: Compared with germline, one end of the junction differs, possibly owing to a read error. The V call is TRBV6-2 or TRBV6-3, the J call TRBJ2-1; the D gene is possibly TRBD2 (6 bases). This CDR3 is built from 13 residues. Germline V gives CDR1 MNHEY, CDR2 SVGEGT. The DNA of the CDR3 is TGTGCCAGCAGTCGACGGGCCGGGACTGCGGGTCTCTTC. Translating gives CASSRRAGTAGLF.